This T cell receptor beta chain came from a study of blood T cell repertoires in COVID-19. This clone was observed a handful of times. This sample includes further DNA sequences coding for the same CDR3. Measured with immunoSEQ multiplex PCR; TCRdb has only the in-frame clones, and not every one. This sample has around 300,000 clones; about 89% occur once, and the top ten carry 0.94%. The sequenced material came from peripheral blood. This TCR was sampled from a woman between 40 and 55 years old who had recovered from COVID-19.

CDR3 coding DNA: TGTGCCAGCAGCCAGGACAGGGCCACTAATGAAAAACTGTTTTTT. Translation: CASSQDRATNEKLFF. This sequence joins TRBV6-5 and TRBJ1-4, with 8 nucleotides matching TRBD1. CDR1 and CDR2 (germline): MNHEY, SVGAGI. J lost 2 bases, V lost 6 bases, and 5 bases had no gene match. The CDR3 is 15 residues long.